The subject of this entry is one TCR beta chain. cDNA reverse transcribed from extracted RNA served as the sequencing template. Some clones are missing from TCRdb's copy, which holds only in-frame ones; the method was immunoSEQ multiplex PCR. The sample has more than 200,000 clones, around 65% seen once. Regarding treatment: oral pan-JAK inhibitor, 5-10 mg twice daily. These data are taken from a study of CD8+ T cells in alopecia areata. The TCR comes from a human donor with alopecia areata. The sample was CD4+ T cells sorted from blood, taken at roughly week 45, from a patient treated with tofacitinib.

CDR3 in DNA: TGTGCCAGCAAGAGGACAGGGATTTACGAGCAGTACTTC. It codes for CASKRTGIYEQYF. V and J are TRBV6-1 and TRBJ2-7; 8 bases fit TRBD1. The length of the CDR3 is 13 residues. V shed 7 bases and J 4 bases; nucleotides not matched to a gene: 6. Germline CDR1 MNHNS, CDR2 SASEGT.